One and the same sample provided the 27 T cell receptor beta chains below, sequenced in a study of beta chain features in type 1 diabetes. The sequenced template was cDNA made from the entire isolated RNA. Libraries were prepared by immunoSEQ multiplex PCR; TCRdb keeps only in-frame clonotypes and omits some of them. The sample has some 140,000 clones, about 10% seen once. Sequencing used central memory CD4+ T cells from blood. All receptors derive from a man between 18 and 29 years old in good health.

This clone was counted only a few times. The rearrangement uses TRBV18 and TRBJ2-1; TRBD1 matches 7 bases. The CDR3 sequence is 15 residues long. The V gene end was trimmed by 2 bases and the J gene end by 6 bases; junction bases not matched to a gene: 7. Germline V gene lookup returns CDR1 KGHSH and CDR2 LQKENI. This CDR3 reads CASSPDRELSNEQFF. CDR3 nucleotide sequence: TGTGCCAGCTCACCAGACAGGGAACTTTCCAATGAGCAGTTCTTC.

The V and J genes are TRBV28 and TRBJ1-2; D unclear. Trimming cost V 3 bases and J 1 base, with 3 bases left between them. CDR1 is MDHEN, CDR2 SYDVKM, per germline. The CDR3 runs 12 residues. The CDR3 DNA reads TGTGCCAGCAGTTTCCGTAACTATGGCTACACCTTC. This encodes CASSFRNYGYTF.

The chain couples TRBV10-3 to TRBJ2-3; TRBD1 is a possible D gene (5 bases). In germline, CDR1 is ENHRY, CDR2 SYGVKD. The CDR3 contains 15 residues. Trimming left V 4 bases short and J 3 bases short, with 14 bases between. The CDR3 bases are TGTGCCATCAGTGGGGGCCGTTCTGGTACAGATACGCAGTATTTT. Protein product: CAISGGRSGTDTQYF.

The V gene is TRBV5-1, the J gene TRBJ2-5; D is undetermined. The CDR3 is 13 amino acids. V shed 6 bases and J shed 1 base, with 10 bases lying between them. Germline-derived CDR1 and CDR2 are SGHRS and YFSETQ. The CDR3 region is CASTRGPQETQYF. Written as DNA, the CDR3 is TGCGCCAGCACGCGTGGGCCCCAAGAGACCCAGTACTTC.

The rearrangement uses TRBV5-4 and TRBJ1-1; 7 bases agree with TRBD1. V gave up 3 bases and J gave up 1 base; unmatched junction bases: 6. Germline V lookup: CDR1 SGHNT, CDR2 YYREEE (reference sequence). This CDR3 is 15 amino acids long. The chain's CDR3 is CASSSGQLQNTEAFF. Written as DNA, the CDR3 is TGTGCCAGCAGCTCGGGACAGCTACAGAACACTGAAGCTTTCTTT.

The chain is built from TRBV6-5 and TRBJ1-2, with TRBD1 as a possible D gene (5 bases). In germline, CDR1 is MNHEY, CDR2 SVGAGI. V was clipped by 0 bases and J by 7 bases, with 12 bases between them. The CDR3 sequence is 14 residues long. CDR3 residues: CASSYSQGGLGYTF. In nucleotides, the CDR3 is TGTGCCAGCAGTTACTCCCAGGGAGGCCTTGGCTACACCTTC.

This clone was recorded a few times. The rearrangement joins TRBV18 to TRBJ1-5; D possibly corresponds to TRBD1 (6 bases). This CDR3 has 17 residues. Looked up from germline, CDR1 is KGHSH and CDR2 is LQKENI. Trimming removed 2 bases at V and 0 bases at J, with 14 bases between. The chain's CDR3 is CASSPLGGQNSNQPQHF. CDR3 nucleotide sequence: TGTGCCAGCTCACCATTAGGGGGACAAAATAGCAATCAGCCCCAGCATTTT.

V is TRBV5-4 and J is TRBJ1-6; D is perhaps TRBD1 (6 bases). V was shortened by 4 bases and J by 8 bases, with 10 bases between the two germline ends. Germline CDR1 SGHNT, CDR2 YYREEE (reference sequence). The CDR3 spans 13 residues. The DNA of the CDR3 is TGTGCCAGCAGCAAGGCAGGGGATTCACCCCTCCACTTT. It encodes CASSKAGDSPLHF. Combining the CDR3 with reference TRBV5-4 and TRBJ1-6 gives the whole variable domain ETGVTQSPTHLIKTRGQQVTLRCSSQSGHNTVSWYQQALGQGPQFIFQYYREEENGRGNFPPRFSGLQFPNYSSELNVNALELDDSALYLCASSKAGDSPLHFGNGTRLTVT.

This clone has only a few counts. The gene calls are TRBV15 and TRBJ2-3; D remains ambiguous. The CDR3 loop spans 14 amino acids. Trimming shortened V by 2 bases and J by 8 bases, and 14 bases separated the two germline ends. Germline lookup yields CDR1 LNHNV and CDR2 YYDKDF (reference sequence). Here the CDR3 DNA reads TGTGCCACCAGCAGACAAGAAACTAAGAGTACGCAGTATTTT. Amino acids: CATSRQETKSTQYF. Full variable domain (rest looked up from reference TRBV15 and TRBJ2-3): DAMVIQNPRYQVTQFGKPVTLSCSQTLNHNVMYWYQQKSSQAPKLLFHYYDKDFNNEADTPDNFQSRRPNTSFCFLDIRSPGLGDTAMYLCATSRQETKSTQYFGPGTRLTVL.

This clone turned up a few times. V gene TRBV18 combines with J gene TRBJ2-4; 12 bases align to TRBD1. CDR3 length equals 14 residues. The V gene end was trimmed by 6 bases and the J gene end by 9 bases; junction bases not matched to a gene: 6. The V gene's germline CDR1 is KGHSH and CDR2 LQKENI. The CDR3 DNA follows: TGTGCCAGCTCTCAGGGACAGGGGGCGACCATTCAGTACTTC. This codes for CASSQGQGATIQYF. Filled out from reference TRBV18 and TRBJ2-4, the complete variable domain reads NAGVMQNPRHLVRRRGQEARLRCSPMKGHSHVYWYRQLPEEGLKFMVYLQKENIIDESGMPKERFSAEFPKEGPSILRIQQVVRGDSAAYFCASSQGQGATIQYFGAGTRLSVL.

In this sample, this clone turned up a few times. The chain combines TRBV2 with TRBJ2-2; 10 bases are a match to TRBD2. The V segment lost 9 bases and the J segment 4 bases; nucleotides outside the gene matches: 8. The germline gives CDR1 SNHLY, CDR2 FYNNEI. CDR3 size: 15 residues. The CDR3 coding sequence is TGTGCCAGACATACTAGCGGGGAGGGCACCGGGGAGCTGTTTTTT. Its translation: CARHTSGEGTGELFF.

The chain recombines TRBV7-2 with TRBJ2-4; no definite D call. The CDR3 spans 19 residues. From germline, CDR1 is SGHTA and CDR2 FQGNSA. V was trimmed by 2 bases and J by 0 bases, leaving 20 bases between them. Here the CDR3 DNA reads TGTGCCAGCAGCTTATATCAAGCAATCGCTCCGATAGCCAAAAACATTCAGTACTTC. Translated: CASSLYQAIAPIAKNIQYF.

This clone was counted only a few times. The J gene is TRBJ2-3, the V gene TRBV27, with unresolved D. With 4 bases removed from V and 4 bases from J, the gap between germline ends came to 9 bases. The CDR3 has 13 amino acids. CDR1 is MNHEY and CDR2 is SMNVEV in the germline V gene (reference sequence). Here the CDR3 DNA reads TGTGCCAGCAGTTCCCCTAGATCAGATACGCAGTATTTT. Its translation: CASSSPRSDTQYF.

V usage is TRBV5-1 and J usage is TRBJ2-2, with D possibly matching TRBD1 (6 bases). The length of the CDR3 is 16 residues. CDR1 and CDR2 from the germline V gene are SGHRS and YFSETQ. V dropped 3 bases and J dropped 2 bases, with 14 bases sitting between them. CDR3 sequence reads: CASSSTGTPNTGELFF. The CDR3 region has the DNA TGCGCCAGCAGCTCAACCGGGACACCTAACACCGGGGAGCTGTTTTTT.

This sequence joins TRBV12-2 and TRBJ1-3; the D segment call TRBD1 is taken from the table without a DNA check. TRBV12-2 is listed as a pseudogene. The CDR3 consists of 17 residues. Here the CDR3 DNA reads TGTGCAAGTCGCCCCCCCTGGGACAGAGACTCTGGAAACACCATATATTTT. Its translation is CASRPPWDRDSGNTIYF.

The rearrangement joins TRBV4-2 to TRBJ1-6; a weak D match, TRBD1 (5 bases). CDR1 and CDR2 (germline): LGHNA, YNFKEQ. The ends were cut back, 0 bases at V and 0 bases at J, with 15 bases in the middle. The CDR3 spans 19 residues. The CDR3 spells CASSQDWAGGSSYNSPLHF. CDR3 DNA sequence: TGTGCCAGCAGCCAAGATTGGGCTGGGGGGAGCTCCTATAATTCACCCCTCCACTTT.

This clone appeared a few times. The rearrangement links TRBV4-3 to TRBJ1-2, with 7 bases that match TRBD1. V was pared by 2 bases and J by 4 bases, with 4 bases of the junction left unmatched. CDR1 LGHNA and CDR2 YSLEER come from the germline V gene. The CDR3 has 14 amino acids. CDR3 residues: CASSQPGQLYGYTF. The CDR3 nucleotides read TGCGCCAGCAGCCAACCGGGACAGCTCTATGGCTACACCTTC.

The chain recombines TRBV7-2 with TRBJ2-7; D is undetermined. This CDR3 is built from 14 residues. The V and J ends lost 5 bases and 1 base respectively, with 12 bases between them. In germline, CDR1 is SGHTA, CDR2 FQGNSA. The CDR3 nucleotides read TGTGCCAGCAGCCCCGTGGCGGTTTCCTACGAGCAGTACTTC. Residues: CASSPVAVSYEQYF.

The V gene is TRBV29-1, the J gene TRBJ1-2; D gene unclear. V shed 1 base and J shed 6 bases, with 9 bases lying between them. Germline V lookup: CDR1 SQVTM, CDR2 ANQGSEA. The CDR3 has 12 residues. CDR3 residues: CSVEAPKNGYTF. The CDR3 DNA is TGCAGCGTTGAAGCCCCTAAAAATGGCTACACCTTC.

The DNA for the CDR3 is TGTGCCAGCAGTGAGGATGGTAGCGGGGGGACCGGGGAGCTGTTTTTT. Protein sequence: CASSEDGSGGTGELFF. V gene TRBV2 combines with J gene TRBJ2-2; 10 bases map to TRBD2. Germline CDR1 reads SNHLY; CDR2 reads FYNNEI. After removal of 3 bases from V and 5 bases from J, the junction contained 6 bases not matched to a gene. This CDR3 is built from 16 residues.

There are many counts of this clone. The genes are TRBV7-8 and TRBJ2-7; D is unresolved. Germline values: CDR1 SGHVS, CDR2 FQNEAQ. This CDR3 region has 13 residues. Trimming took off 5 bases at V and 1 base at J, with 9 bases between the two ends. The DNA of the CDR3 is TGTGCCAGCAGCAAGACTGAATCCTACGAGCAGTACTTC. It translates to CASSKTESYEQYF.

This rearrangement joins TRBV28 to TRBJ2-5; D is possibly TRBD2 (6 bases). V was clipped by 7 bases and J by 9 bases, with 21 bases between them. The CDR3 runs to 14 residues. Germline V gene data show CDR1 as MDHEN and CDR2 as SYDVKM. CDR3 sequence reads: CASITGTPSGAQYF. The DNA of the CDR3 is TGTGCCAGCATAACCGGGACTCCATCGGGGGCCCAGTACTTC.

This clone has a handful of counts. The chain carries TRBV7-2 and TRBJ1-2, with 7 bases fitting TRBD1. CDR3 length equals 14 residues. The germline gives CDR1 SGHTA, CDR2 FQGNSA. With V trimmed by 0 bases and J by 4 bases, 2 bases remained unmatched. CDR3 in amino acids: CASSLAQGGYGYTF. The CDR3 DNA reads as TGTGCCAGCAGCTTAGCGCAGGGGGGCTATGGCTACACCTTC.

This clone has a count of ten or more. This chain uses TRBV28 with TRBJ1-6; 9 bases align to TRBD1. V lost 6 bases and J lost 1; bases outside the gene matches: 1. CDR3 size: 15 residues. CDR1 is MDHEN and CDR2 is SYDVKM in the germline V gene. The CDR3 here is CASRGQGSYNSPLHF. The DNA for the CDR3 is TGTGCCAGCAGGGGACAGGGATCCTATAATTCACCCCTCCACTTT.

The V call is TRBV7-9, the J call TRBJ1-2; D is possibly TRBD1 (5 bases). CDR3 length: 15 amino acids. Trimming shortened V by 1 base and J by 4 bases, and 13 bases separated the two germline ends. Germline V gives CDR1 SEHNR, CDR2 FQNEAQ (reference sequence). CDR3 sequence: CASSLGSTASYGYTF. The CDR3, as DNA: TGTGCCAGCAGCTTAGGATCGACAGCGAGCTATGGCTACACCTTC.

This clone was observed a few times. V and J are TRBV9 and TRBJ2-1; 9 positions agree with TRBD2. Trimming took 6 bases from V and 6 from J; bases not matched to a gene: 10. This CDR3 is 15 amino acids long. The germline CDR1 and CDR2 sequences are SGDLS and YYNGEE. The CDR3 coding sequence is TGTGCCAGCACCCCGGGACTAGCCTTATTCAATGAGCAGTTCTTC. Amino acid sequence: CASTPGLALFNEQFF.

This clone was counted a few times. The CDR3 protein is CASSLSWLSGANVLTF. DNA of the CDR3: TGTGCCAGCAGTTTATCGTGGCTCTCTGGGGCCAACGTCCTGACTTTC. V usage is TRBV27 and J usage is TRBJ2-6; no reliable D call. The germline CDR1 and CDR2 sequences are MNHEY and SMNVEV (reference sequence). Trimming took 0 bases from V and 0 from J, leaving 6 bases between them. This CDR3 contains 16 residues.